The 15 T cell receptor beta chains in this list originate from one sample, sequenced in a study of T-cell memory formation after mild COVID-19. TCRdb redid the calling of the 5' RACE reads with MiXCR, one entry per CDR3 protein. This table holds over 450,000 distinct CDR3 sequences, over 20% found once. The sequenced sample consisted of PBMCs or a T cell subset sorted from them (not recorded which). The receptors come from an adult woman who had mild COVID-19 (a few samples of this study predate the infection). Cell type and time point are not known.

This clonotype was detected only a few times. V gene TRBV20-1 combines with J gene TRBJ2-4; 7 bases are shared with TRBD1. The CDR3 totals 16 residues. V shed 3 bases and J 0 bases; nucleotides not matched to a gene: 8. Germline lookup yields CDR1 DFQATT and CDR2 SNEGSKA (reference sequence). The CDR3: CSARGDSTLAKNIQYF. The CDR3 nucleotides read TGCAGTGCTAGGGGGGACAGCACACTAGCCAAAAACATTCAGTACTTC.

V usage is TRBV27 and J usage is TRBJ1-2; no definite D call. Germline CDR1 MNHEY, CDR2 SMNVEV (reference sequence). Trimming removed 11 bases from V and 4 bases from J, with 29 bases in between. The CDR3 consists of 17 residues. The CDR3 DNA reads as TGTGCCGCAAAGTTTGACGAGTCAAAAGTTGGAGTCTATGGCTACACCTTC. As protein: CAAKFDESKVGVYGYTF.

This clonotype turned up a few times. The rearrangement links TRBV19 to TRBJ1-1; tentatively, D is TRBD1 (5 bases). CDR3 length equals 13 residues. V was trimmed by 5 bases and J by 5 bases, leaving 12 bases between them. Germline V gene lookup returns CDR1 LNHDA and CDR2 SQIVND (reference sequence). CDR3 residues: CASSSGSRTEAFF. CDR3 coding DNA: TGTGCCAGTAGTTCAGGGAGTCGGACTGAAGCTTTCTTT.

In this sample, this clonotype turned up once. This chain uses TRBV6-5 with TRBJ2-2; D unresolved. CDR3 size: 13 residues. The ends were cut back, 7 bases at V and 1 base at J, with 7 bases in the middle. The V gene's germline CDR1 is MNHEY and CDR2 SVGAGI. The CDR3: CASTSVNTGELFF. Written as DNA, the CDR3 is TGTGCCAGCACCTCGGTGAACACCGGGGAGCTGTTTTTT.

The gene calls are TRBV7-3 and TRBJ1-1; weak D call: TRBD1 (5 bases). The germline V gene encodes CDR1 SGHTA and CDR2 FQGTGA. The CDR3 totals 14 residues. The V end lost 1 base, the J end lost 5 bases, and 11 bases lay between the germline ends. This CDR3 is CASSLSAAGTEAFF. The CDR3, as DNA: TGTGCCAGCAGCTTAAGTGCGGCAGGGACTGAAGCTTTCTTT.

In nucleotides, the CDR3 is TGCAGCGTTGACTTTTCACAGGGCCAAAACTATGGCTACACCTTC. Translating it yields CSVDFSQGQNYGYTF. The rearrangement links TRBV29-1 to TRBJ1-2; weak D call: TRBD1 (6 bases). The CDR3 is 15 amino acids. Per germline, CDR1 SQVTM and CDR2 ANQGSEA. The ends were cut back, 3 bases at V and 2 bases at J, with 16 bases in the middle. The full variable domain, its missing parts supplied by reference TRBV29-1 and TRBJ1-2, is SAVISQKPSRDICQRGTSLTIQCQVDSQVTMMFWYRQQPGQSLTLIATANQGSEATYESGFVIDKFPISRPNLTFSTLTVSNMSPEDSSIYLCSVDFSQGQNYGYTFGSGTRLTVV.

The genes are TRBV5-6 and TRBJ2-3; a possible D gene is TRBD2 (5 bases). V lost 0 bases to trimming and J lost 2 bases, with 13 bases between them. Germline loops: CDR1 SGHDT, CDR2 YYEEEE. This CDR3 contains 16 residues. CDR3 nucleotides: TGTGCCAGCAGCTTGGGGGTACGGGGTTACACAGATACGCAGTATTTT. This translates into CASSLGVRGYTDTQYF.

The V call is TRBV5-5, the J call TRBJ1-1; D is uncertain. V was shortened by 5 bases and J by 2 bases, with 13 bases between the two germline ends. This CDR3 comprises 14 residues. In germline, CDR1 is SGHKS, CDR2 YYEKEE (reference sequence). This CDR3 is CASRFDMGNTEAFF. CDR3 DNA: TGTGCCAGCAGATTTGACATGGGAAACACTGAAGCTTTCTTT.

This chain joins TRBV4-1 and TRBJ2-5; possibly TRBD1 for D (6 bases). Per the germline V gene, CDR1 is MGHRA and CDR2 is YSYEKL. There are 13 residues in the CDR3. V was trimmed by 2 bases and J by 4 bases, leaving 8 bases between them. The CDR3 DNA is TGCGCCAGCAGCCAACCCAGGGGAGAGACCCAGTACTTC. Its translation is CASSQPRGETQYF.

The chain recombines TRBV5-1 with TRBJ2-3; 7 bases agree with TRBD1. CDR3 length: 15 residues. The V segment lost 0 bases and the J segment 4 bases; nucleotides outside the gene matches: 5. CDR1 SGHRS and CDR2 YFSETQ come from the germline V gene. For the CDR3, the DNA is TGCGCCAGCAGCTTGGCGGGACAGATGGCAGATACGCAGTATTTT. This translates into CASSLAGQMADTQYF.

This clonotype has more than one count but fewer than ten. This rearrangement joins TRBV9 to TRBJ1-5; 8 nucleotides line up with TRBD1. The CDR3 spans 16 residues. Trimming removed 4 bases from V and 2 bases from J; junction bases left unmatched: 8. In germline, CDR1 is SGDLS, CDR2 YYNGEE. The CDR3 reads CASSPGQGGRNQPQHF. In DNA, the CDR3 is TGTGCCAGCAGCCCCGGACAGGGCGGGCGCAATCAGCCCCAGCATTTT. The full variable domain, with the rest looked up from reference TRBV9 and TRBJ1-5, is DSGVTQTPKHLITATGQRVTLRCSPRSGDLSVYWYQQSLDQGLQFLIQYYNGEERAKGNILERFSAQQFPDLHSELNLSSLELGDSALYFCASSPGQGGRNQPQHFGDGTRLSIL.

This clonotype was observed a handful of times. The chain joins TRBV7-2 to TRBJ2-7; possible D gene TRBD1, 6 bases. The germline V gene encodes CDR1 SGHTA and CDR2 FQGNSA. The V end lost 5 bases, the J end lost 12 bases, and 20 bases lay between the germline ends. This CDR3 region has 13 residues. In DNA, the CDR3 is TGTGCCAGCAGCCTGACAGGTACGAGGGACCCGTACTTC. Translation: CASSLTGTRDPYF.

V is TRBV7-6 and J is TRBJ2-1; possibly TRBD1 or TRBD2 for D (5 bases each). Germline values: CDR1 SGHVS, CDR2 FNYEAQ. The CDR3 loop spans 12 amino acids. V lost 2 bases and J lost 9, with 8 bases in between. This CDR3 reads CASSLRGAEQFF. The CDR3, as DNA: TGTGCCAGCAGCTTAAGAGGGGCTGAGCAGTTCTTC.

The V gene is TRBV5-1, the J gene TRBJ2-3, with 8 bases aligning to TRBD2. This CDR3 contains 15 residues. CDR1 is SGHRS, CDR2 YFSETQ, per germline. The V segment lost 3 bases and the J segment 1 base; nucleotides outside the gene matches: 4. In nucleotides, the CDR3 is TGCGCCAGCAGCTCCGGGACTAGGGGCACAGATACGCAGTATTTT. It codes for CASSSGTRGTDTQYF.

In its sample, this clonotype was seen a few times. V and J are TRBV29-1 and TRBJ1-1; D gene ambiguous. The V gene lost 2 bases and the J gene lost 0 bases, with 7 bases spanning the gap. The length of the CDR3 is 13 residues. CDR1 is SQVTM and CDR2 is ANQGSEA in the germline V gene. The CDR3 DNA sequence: TGCAGCGTTGAACAGGTCCTGAACACTGAAGCTTTCTTT. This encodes CSVEQVLNTEAFF.